A selection of T cell receptor beta chains follows, all from one sample in a study of T cells after yellow fever vaccination. TCRdb reanalysed the 5' RACE reads using MiXCR and keeps one entry per CDR3 protein. The sample has some 600,000 distinct CDR3 sequences, roughly a sixth seen once. The source material was PBMCs, sampled around 5 days after the first yellow fever vaccination. The receptors shown here come from a man aged 18 to 30 who received the YFV17D yellow fever vaccine. The CDR3 runs from the conserved cysteine through the conserved F or W. The D gene is left open where the match is weak. Size is omitted from some rows. Given values are once, few, many or a class for expanded clones.

>.|.|TRBV7-3|TRBJ2-3
TGTGCCAGCAGCCCACAGGGCGCGAGGGGCCGCACAGATACGCAGTATTTT
CASSPQGARGRTDTQYF
>TRBD1|once|TRBV6-2/TRBV6-3|TRBJ1-5
TGTGCCAGCTCCAGGGACAGGGAAGTTCAGCCCCAGCATTTT
CASSRDREVQPQHF
>.|.|TRBV7-8|TRBJ1-6
TGTGCCAGCAGCGCCCGTGCTAGCTCCTATAATTCACCCCTCCACTTT
CASSARASSYNSPLHF
>TRBD2|few|TRBV29-1|TRBJ2-1
TGCAGCGTTGAAGTAGCGGGGGTATTTGATGAGCAGTTCTTC
CSVEVAGVFDEQFF
>.|.|TRBV6-1|TRBJ1-1
TGTGCCAGCAGTGACTGGGGACGGGACACTGAAGCTTTCTTT
CASSDWGRDTEAFF
>.|few|TRBV10-3|TRBJ1-2
TGTGCCATCAGGTCCAGGGGCTACACCTTC
CAIRSRGYTF
>TRBD1|.|TRBV5-8|TRBJ2-2
TGTGCCAGCGGAACGGGGACAGCGAACACCGGGGAGCTGTTTTTT
CASGTGTANTGELFF
>.|.|TRBV20-1|TRBJ1-5
TGCAGTGCCTACGCTCGCGGTCAGCCCCAGCATTTT
CSAYARGQPQHF
>.|.|TRBV5-6|TRBJ2-3
TGTGCCAGCAGCTTAGAACAGTATGTCACAGATACGCAGTATTTT
CASSLEQYVTDTQYF
>TRBD1|few|TRBV4-3|TRBJ1-2
TGCGCCAGCAGCCAAGGGACAGGGGTCGGCTACACCTTC
CASSQGTGVGYTF
>TRBD1|few|TRBV20-1|TRBJ2-5
TGCAGTGCTCGGACAGGGGGGAAAGTATTCATCCAAGAGACCCAGTACTTC
CSARTGGKVFIQETQYF
>.|once|TRBV12-3/TRBV12-4|TRBJ2-3
TGTGCCAGCAGTTCCGCAGGTAATACAGATACGCAGTATTTT
CASSSAGNTDTQYF
>TRBD1|many|TRBV12-3/TRBV12-4|TRBJ2-5
TGTGCCAGCGGGAAACAGGGGTACCAAGAGACCCAGTACTTC
CASGKQGYQETQYF
>.|few|TRBV29-1|TRBJ2-3
TGCAGCGCGACGCTCGCTCCTAGCACAGATACGCAGTATTTT
CSATLAPSTDTQYF
>.|many|TRBV13|TRBJ1-3
TGTGCCAGCAGCTTAGGCCAGGGTTTGGAATACTCTGGAAACACCATATATTTT
CASSLGQGLEYSGNTIYF
>.|.|TRBV5-8|TRBJ2-7
TGTGCCAGCAGCTGGGGACTGACTAGTCTCTACGAGCAGTACTTC
CASSWGLTSLYEQYF
>.|many|TRBV4-3|TRBJ1-5
TGCGCCAGCAGCCAAGATTTGGCCACCAATCAGCCCCAGCATTTT
CASSQDLATNQPQHF
>.|few|TRBV5-6|TRBJ1-1
TGTGCCAGCAGCTTGTCACATGAAGCTTTCTTT
CASSLSHEAFF
>.|.|TRBV5-1|TRBJ2-5
TGCGCCAGCAGCTTGGCGGTCGGGGAGACCCAGTACTTC
CASSLAVGETQYF
>.|few|TRBV25-1|TRBJ1-2
TGTGCCAGCAGTGACCAGTTCTATGGCTACACCTTC
CASSDQFYGYTF
>TRBD2|few|TRBV12-3/TRBV12-4|TRBJ2-1
TGTGCCAGCAGTTTCCCGGGGGGGGCCTACAATGAGCAGTTCTTC
CASSFPGGAYNEQFF
>.|.|TRBV5-1|TRBJ2-5
TGCGCCAGCAGCTTCACGGTAGTGGGGGAGACCCAGTACTTC
CASSFTVVGETQYF
>.|.|TRBV20-1|TRBJ2-7
TGCAGTGCCAGACCGGGACATTCCTCCTACGAGCAGTACTTC
CSARPGHSSYEQYF
>.|many|TRBV2|TRBJ2-2
TGTGCCAGCAGTGAAAGTGGCGGGGAGCTGTTTTTT
CASSESGGELFF
>.|.|TRBV6-5|TRBJ2-2
TGTGCCAGCAGTTACTCGATGCCAGGGACCTTAAGAACCGGGGAGCTGTTTTTT
CASSYSMPGTLRTGELFF
>.|.|TRBV6-2/TRBV6-3|TRBJ2-2
TGTGCCAGCAGTACAGCGATCCTGCGAACCGGGGAGCTGTTTTTT
CASSTAILRTGELFF
>.|.|TRBV20-1|TRBJ2-4
TGCAGTGCTAGGGAGGCCGGGGCGAACATTCAGTACTTC
CSAREAGANIQYF